Listed below are T cell receptor beta chains from one sample, sequenced in a study of lymphopenia after photon versus proton radiotherapy. The data were produced by immunoSEQ multiplex PCR, yet TCRdb's version contains in-frame clones alone and is incomplete. The table lists some 20,000 clones, 75% to 95% of them singletons, with about 6.5% in the top ten. The source was peripheral blood, collected from a patient treated with photon-based radiotherapy. Receptors were obtained from a man in his 60s with pancreatic cancer. Both conserved end residues are part of each CDR3. A D gene is named only where the DNA matches it firmly. Clone size appears in some rows only: once, few, many, or a class for an expanded clone.

>TRBJ2-3|-|-|TRBV7-2
CASSNKPGLNTDTQYF
TGTGCCAGCAGCAATAAACCGGGACTCAACACAGATACGCAGTATTTT
>TRBJ1-2|-|-|TRBV30
CAWSQGPGYTF
TGTGCCTGGAGTCAGGGACCTGGCTACACCTTC
>TRBJ2-5|-|-|TRBV2
CASTSHGVETQYF
TGTGCCAGCACTTCCCACGGGGTTGAGACCCAGTACTTC
>TRBJ1-2|-|-|TRBV7-2
CASSLAWEGGYTF
TGTGCCAGCAGCTTAGCCTGGGAAGGTGGCTACACCTTC
>TRBJ1-2|-|-|TRBV7-2
CASSLLGEGGYTF
TGTGCCAGCAGCTTACTGGGGGAAGGAGGCTACACCTTC
>TRBJ1-6|-|-|TRBV7-2
CASTIRGHYNSPLHF
TGTGCCAGCACCATCCGGGGACACTATAATTCACCCCTCCACTTT
>TRBJ1-5|-|TRBD1|TRBV6-1
CASRRDRTSNQPQHF
TGTGCCAGCAGGAGGGACAGAACTAGCAATCAGCCCCAGCATTTT
>TRBJ2-7|-|-|TRBV28
CASSVPDISYEQYF
TGTGCCAGCAGTGTTCCGGACATCTCCTACGAGCAGTACTTC
>TRBJ2-1|large|-|TRBV23-1
CASSLLERNNEQFF
TGCGCCAGCAGTCTTTTAGAGAGGAACAATGAGCAGTTCTTC
>TRBJ1-5|-|-|TRBV18
CASSPSGDHQPQHF
TGTGCCAGCTCACCATCAGGGGACCATCAGCCCCAGCATTTT
>TRBJ1-5|few|-|TRBV7-2
CASSLDIIQPQHF
TGTGCCAGCAGCTTAGATATAATCCAGCCCCAGCATTTT
>TRBJ1-2|-|-|TRBV10-1
CARGGGYTF
TGCGCCAGGGGGGGAGGCTACACCTTC
>TRBJ2-3|once|-|TRBV5-5
CASSRRVPSSSTDTQYF
TGTGCCAGCAGCCGGCGCGTGCCTTCTTCTAGCACAGATACGCAGTATTTT
>TRBJ1-3|-|-|TRBV30
CAWSVGLSGNTIYF
TGTGCCTGGTCGGTGGGTCTCTCTGGAAACACCATATATTTT
>TRBJ2-2|-|-|TRBV11-3
CASRGSGELFF
TGTGCCAGCCGGGGTTCCGGGGAGCTGTTTTTT
>TRBJ1-5|-|-|TRBV4-1
CASSQDRSGNSNQPQHF
TGCGCCAGCAGCCAAGATAGGTCGGGTAATAGCAATCAGCCCCAGCATTTT
>TRBJ1-1|-|-|TRBV7-9
CATGLGNEAFF
TGTGCCACCGGTCTGGGGAATGAAGCTTTCTTT
>TRBJ1-2|once|TRBD1|TRBV6-6
CASSIGTGYGYTF
TGTGCCAGCAGTATTGGGACAGGCTATGGCTACACCTTC
>TRBJ2-1|-|-|TRBV5-6
CASSSGFYNEQFF
TGTGCCAGCAGCTCAGGGTTCTACAATGAGCAGTTCTTC
>TRBJ2-5|-|-|TRBV7-2
CASSLRGIQETQYF
TGTGCCAGCAGCTTACGAGGGATCCAAGAGACCCAGTACTTC
>TRBJ2-1|-|TRBD1|TRBV7-9
CASSPSPGTAYNEQFF
TGTGCCAGCAGCCCCAGTCCCGGGACAGCGTACAATGAGCAGTTCTTC
>TRBJ2-1|-|TRBD1|TRBV5-1
CASSLVGTGNNEQFF
TGCGCCAGCAGCCTCGTCGGGACAGGAAACAATGAGCAGTTCTTC
>TRBJ2-2|-|TRBD2|TRBV7-9
CASSRAGEETGELFF
TGTGCCAGCAGCCGAGCGGGGGAGGAAACCGGGGAGCTGTTTTTT
>TRBJ2-3|-|-|TRBV19
CASSMGFRTEDTQYF
TGTGCCAGTAGTATGGGCTTCCGGACGGAGGATACGCAGTATTTT
>TRBJ2-1|-|-|TRBV7-7
CASSLGHGNEQFF
TGTGCTAGCTCCTTAGGGCACGGGAATGAGCAGTTCTTC
>TRBJ1-4|-|-|TRBV5-1
CASRQTGENEKLFF
TGCGCCAGCAGACAGACAGGAGAAAATGAAAAACTGTTTTTT
>TRBJ2-5|-|-|TRBV18
CASSPPSVGVRETQYF
TGTGCCAGCTCACCGCCTAGCGTGGGGGTAAGGGAGACCCAGTACTTC
>TRBJ1-6|-|-|TRBV7-9
CASSSLEGTSPLHF
TGTGCCAGCAGCTCTTTGGAGGGGACTTCACCCCTCCACTTT